This TCR beta chain was sequenced in a study of T-cell reconstitution after alpha-beta-depleted transplantation in children. The CDR3 spans 15 residues. V was clipped by 4 bases and J by 4 bases, with 16 bases between them. Per germline, CDR1 MGHRA and CDR2 YSYEKL. The sample holds a few counts of this clonotype. Unique molecular identifiers were incorporated when the TCRbeta library was constructed. TCRdb independently ran MiXCR on the PCR reads; one entry per CDR3 protein. The sample has some 600,000 distinct CDR3 sequences, 15% to 20% seen once. This TCR was sampled from a human donor who donated a stem cell graft to a child with acute myeloid leukemia. The chain joins TRBV4-1 to TRBJ1-2, with a possible D match to TRBD1 (5 bases). Source: PBMCs from the stem cell graft donor, taken from the stem cell graft. The CDR3: CASSPNLQASYGYTF. CDR3 coding DNA: TGCGCCAGCAGCCCAAACCTACAGGCCTCCTATGGCTACACCTTC.